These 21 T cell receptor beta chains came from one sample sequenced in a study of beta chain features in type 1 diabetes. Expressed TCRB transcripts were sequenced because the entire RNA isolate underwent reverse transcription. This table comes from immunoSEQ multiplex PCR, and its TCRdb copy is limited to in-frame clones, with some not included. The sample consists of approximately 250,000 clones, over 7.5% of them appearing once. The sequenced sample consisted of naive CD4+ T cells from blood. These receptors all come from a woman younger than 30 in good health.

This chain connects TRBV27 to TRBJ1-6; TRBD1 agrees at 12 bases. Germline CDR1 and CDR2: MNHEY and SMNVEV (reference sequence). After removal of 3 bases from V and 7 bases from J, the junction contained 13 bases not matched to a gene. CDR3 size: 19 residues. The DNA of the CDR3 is TGTGCCAGCAGTTTCTCCGGACCCGGGACAGGGGGCGACAATTCACCCCTCCACTTT. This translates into CASSFSGPGTGGDNSPLHF.

The DNA of the CDR3 is TGTGCCAGCAGCCCCCTTACGGAGGCCCAGTACTTC. Translating gives CASSPLTEAQYF. This chain links TRBV6-1 with TRBJ2-5, with D perhaps matching TRBD2 (5 bases). Trimming pared 6 bases from V and 9 bases from J, leaving 14 bases between. Germline assignment: CDR1 MNHNS and CDR2 SASEGT. The CDR3 has 12 amino acids.

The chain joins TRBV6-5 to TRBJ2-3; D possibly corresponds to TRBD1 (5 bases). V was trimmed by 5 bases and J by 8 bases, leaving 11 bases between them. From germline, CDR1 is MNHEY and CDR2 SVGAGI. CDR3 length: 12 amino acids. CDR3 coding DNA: TGTGCCAGCAGTGAAGGGGAAGGTACGCAGTATTTT. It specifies CASSEGEGTQYF.

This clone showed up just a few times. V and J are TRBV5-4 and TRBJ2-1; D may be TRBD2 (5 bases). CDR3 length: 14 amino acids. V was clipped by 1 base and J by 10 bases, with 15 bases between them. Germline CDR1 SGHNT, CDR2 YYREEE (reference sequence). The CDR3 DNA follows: TGTGCCAGCAGCTTGCGCGAGGGCCCGGGAGAGCAGTTCTTC. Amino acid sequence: CASSLREGPGEQFF.

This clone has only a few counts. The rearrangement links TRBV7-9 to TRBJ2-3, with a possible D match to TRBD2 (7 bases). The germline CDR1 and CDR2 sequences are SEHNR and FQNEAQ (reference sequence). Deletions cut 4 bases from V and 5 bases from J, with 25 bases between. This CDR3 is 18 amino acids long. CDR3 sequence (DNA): TGTGCCAGCAGCTCTTGGACTAGTAGGGACACGGGGAGAGATACGCAGTATTTT. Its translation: CASSSWTSRDTGRDTQYF.

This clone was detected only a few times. The CDR3 protein is CASSGSRQGAVGSNNEQFF. The CDR3 DNA sequence: TGTGCCAGCAGTGGATCCCGGCAGGGGGCTGTCGGGTCTAACAATGAGCAGTTCTTC. The rearrangement links TRBV2 to TRBJ2-1, with 8 bases matching TRBD1. The CDR3 contains 19 residues. CDR1 is SNHLY, CDR2 FYNNEI, per germline. The J segment lost 5 bases and the V segment lost 4 bases, leaving 19 bases of the junction unmatched.

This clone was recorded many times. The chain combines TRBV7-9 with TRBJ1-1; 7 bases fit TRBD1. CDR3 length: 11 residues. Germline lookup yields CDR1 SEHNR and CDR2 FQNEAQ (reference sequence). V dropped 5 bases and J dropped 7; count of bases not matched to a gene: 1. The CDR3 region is CASSRDSEAFF. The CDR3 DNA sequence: TGTGCCAGCAGCCGGGACAGTGAAGCTTTCTTT. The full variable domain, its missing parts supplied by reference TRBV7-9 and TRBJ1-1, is DTGVSQNPRHKITKRGQNVTFRCDPISEHNRLYWYRQTLGQGPEFLTYFQNEAQLEKSRLLSDRFSAERPKGSFSTLEIQRTEQGDSAMYLCASSRDSEAFFGQGTRLTVV.

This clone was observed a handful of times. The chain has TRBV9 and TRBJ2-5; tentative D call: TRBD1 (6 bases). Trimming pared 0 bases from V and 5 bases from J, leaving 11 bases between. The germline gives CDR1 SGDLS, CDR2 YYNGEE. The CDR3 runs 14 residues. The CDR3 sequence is CASSVDTGRETQYF. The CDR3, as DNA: TGTGCCAGCAGCGTAGATACAGGGCGGGAGACCCAGTACTTC.

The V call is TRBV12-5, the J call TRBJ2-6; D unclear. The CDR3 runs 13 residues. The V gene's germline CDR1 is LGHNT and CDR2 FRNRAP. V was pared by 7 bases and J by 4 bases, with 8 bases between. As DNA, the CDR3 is TGTGCTAGTGCCTTGGCCGGGGCCAACGTCCTGACTTTC. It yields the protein CASALAGANVLTF.

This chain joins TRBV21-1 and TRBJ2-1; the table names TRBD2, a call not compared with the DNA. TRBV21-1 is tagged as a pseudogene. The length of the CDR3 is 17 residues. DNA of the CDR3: TGTGCCAGCAGCCAATGGTGGGGGGAGGATACCAACAATGAGCAGTTCTTC. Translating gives CASSQWWGEDTNNEQFF.

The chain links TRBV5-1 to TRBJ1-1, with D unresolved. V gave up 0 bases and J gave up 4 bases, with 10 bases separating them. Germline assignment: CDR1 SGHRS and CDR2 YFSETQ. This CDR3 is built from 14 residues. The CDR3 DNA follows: TGCGCCAGCAGCTTGGATCCGGGGAGCACTGAAGCTTTCTTT. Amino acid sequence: CASSLDPGSTEAFF.

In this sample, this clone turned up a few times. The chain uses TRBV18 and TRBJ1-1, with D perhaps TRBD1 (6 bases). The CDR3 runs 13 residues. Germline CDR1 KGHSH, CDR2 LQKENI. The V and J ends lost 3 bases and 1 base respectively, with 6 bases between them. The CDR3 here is CASSPGQNTEAFF. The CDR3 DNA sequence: TGTGCCAGCTCACCGGGACAGAACACTGAAGCTTTCTTT.

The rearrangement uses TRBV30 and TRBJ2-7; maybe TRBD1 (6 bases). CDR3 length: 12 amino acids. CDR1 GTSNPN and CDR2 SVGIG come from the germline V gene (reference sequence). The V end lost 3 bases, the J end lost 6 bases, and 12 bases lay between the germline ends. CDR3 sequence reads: CAWRAGVVEQYF. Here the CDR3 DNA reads TGTGCCTGGAGAGCAGGGGTGGTCGAGCAGTACTTC.

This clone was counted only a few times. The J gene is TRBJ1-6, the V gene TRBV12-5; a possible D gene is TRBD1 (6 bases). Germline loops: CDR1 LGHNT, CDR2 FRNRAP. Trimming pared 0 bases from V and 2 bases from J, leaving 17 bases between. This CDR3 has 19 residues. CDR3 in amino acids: CASGLVNPRGLTYNSPLHF. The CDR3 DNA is TGTGCTAGTGGTTTGGTAAATCCCAGGGGCCTGACCTATAATTCACCCCTCCACTTT.

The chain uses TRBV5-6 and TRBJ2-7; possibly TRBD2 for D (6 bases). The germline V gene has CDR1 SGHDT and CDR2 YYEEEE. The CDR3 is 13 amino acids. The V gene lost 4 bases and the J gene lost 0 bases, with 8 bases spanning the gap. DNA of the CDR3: TGTGCCAGCAGCGGGACTGACTCCTACGAGCAGTACTTC. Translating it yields CASSGTDSYEQYF.

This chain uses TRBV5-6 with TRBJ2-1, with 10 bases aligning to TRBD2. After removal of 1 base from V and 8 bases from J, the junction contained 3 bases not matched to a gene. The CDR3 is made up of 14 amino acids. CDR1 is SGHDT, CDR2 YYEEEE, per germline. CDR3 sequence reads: CASSLLAGADEQFF. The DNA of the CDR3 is TGTGCCAGCAGCTTGCTAGCGGGAGCGGATGAGCAGTTCTTC.

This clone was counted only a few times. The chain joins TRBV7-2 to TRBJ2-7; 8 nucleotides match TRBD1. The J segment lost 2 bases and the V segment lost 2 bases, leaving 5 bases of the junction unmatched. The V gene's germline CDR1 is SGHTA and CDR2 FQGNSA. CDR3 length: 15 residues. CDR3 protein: CASSLLDRDTYEQYF. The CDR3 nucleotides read TGTGCCAGCAGCTTACTGGACAGGGACACCTACGAGCAGTACTTC.

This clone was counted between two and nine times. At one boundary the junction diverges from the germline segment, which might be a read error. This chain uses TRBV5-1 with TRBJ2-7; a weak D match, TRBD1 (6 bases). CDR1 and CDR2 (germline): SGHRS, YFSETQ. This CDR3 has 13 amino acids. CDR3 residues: CASSSQGSDEQYF. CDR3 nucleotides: TGCGCCAGCAGCTCACAGGGCTCCGACGAGCAGTACTTC.

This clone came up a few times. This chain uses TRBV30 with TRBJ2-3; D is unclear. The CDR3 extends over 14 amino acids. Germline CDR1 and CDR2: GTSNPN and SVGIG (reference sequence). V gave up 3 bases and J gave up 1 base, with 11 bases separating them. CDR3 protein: CAWRSPSRTDTQYF. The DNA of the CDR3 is TGTGCCTGGAGATCCCCAAGCCGCACAGATACGCAGTATTTT.

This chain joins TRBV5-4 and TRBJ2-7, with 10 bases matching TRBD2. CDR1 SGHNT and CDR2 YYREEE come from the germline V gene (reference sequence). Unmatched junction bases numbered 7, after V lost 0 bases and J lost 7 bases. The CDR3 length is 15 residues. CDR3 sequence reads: CASSLGSGRAGEQYF. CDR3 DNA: TGTGCCAGCAGCTTGGGGAGCGGGAGGGCCGGGGAGCAGTACTTC. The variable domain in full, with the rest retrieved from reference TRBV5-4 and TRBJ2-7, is ETGVTQSPTHLIKTRGQQVTLRCSSQSGHNTVSWYQQALGQGPQFIFQYYREEENGRGNFPPRFSGLQFPNYSSELNVNALELDDSALYLCASSLGSGRAGEQYFGPGTRLTVT.

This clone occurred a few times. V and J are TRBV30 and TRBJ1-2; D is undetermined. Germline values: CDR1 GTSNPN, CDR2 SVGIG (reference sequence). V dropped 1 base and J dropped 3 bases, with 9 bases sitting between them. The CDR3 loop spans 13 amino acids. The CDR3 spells CAWSARLDYGYTF. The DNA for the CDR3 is TGTGCCTGGAGTGCGAGGTTGGACTATGGCTACACCTTC.